This T cell receptor (beta chain) was captured by sequencing in a study of technical replicates of blood from several donors. This CDR3 comprises 14 residues. Germline assignment: CDR1 ENHRY and CDR2 SYGVKD. V shed 6 bases and J 7 bases; nucleotides not matched to a gene: 6. TCRdb's table, derived via immunoSEQ multiplex PCR, lists solely in-frame clones and lacks some. This table holds 55,000 to 75,000 clones, about nine tenths found once. This clonotype originated in a human donor in good health. Some clones in this sample may be carry-over from other donors' samples. The chain links TRBV10-3 to TRBJ1-6; 7 positions agree with TRBD1. What was sequenced was PBMCs. In nucleotides, the CDR3 is TGTGCCATCAGCCCGACAGGGAAAAATTCACCCCTCCACTTT. Encoded protein: CAISPTGKNSPLHF.